This passage covers 20 T cell receptor beta chains from one sample sequenced in a study of shared clonotypes between healthy human individuals. Using immunoSEQ multiplex PCR, the repertoire was profiled, and TCRdb retains in-frame clones only, with some absent. Seen here are some 2.4 million clones, 80% to 95% observed once, and the top ten hold 0.36%. The sequenced material came from naive CD4+ T cells from PBMCs. Subset: CD45RA+ positively selected. These receptors all come from a man aged 18 to 29 in good health. Some clones in this sample may be carry-over from other donors' samples.

The V call is TRBV7-2, the J call TRBJ2-1; 8 nucleotides match TRBD1. The V segment lost 5 bases and the J segment 9 bases; nucleotides outside the gene matches: 12. Germline lookup yields CDR1 SGHTA and CDR2 FQGNSA. This CDR3 spans 15 amino acids. The CDR3 nucleotides read TGTGCCAGCAGCCCCGGGTGGACAGGGCTCGGTGAGCAGTTCTTC. Amino acid sequence: CASSPGWTGLGEQFF.

With respect to this clone: This sample also contains other DNA sequences that code for the same CDR3. The genes are TRBV7-2 and TRBJ1-2, with a possible D match to TRBD1 (5 bases). The V gene lost 5 bases and the J gene lost 1 base, with 8 bases spanning the gap. The CDR3 runs to 13 residues. The germline gives CDR1 SGHTA, CDR2 FQGNSA. CDR3 amino acids: CASSPQGNYGYTF. As DNA, the CDR3 is TGTGCCAGCAGCCCGCAGGGTAACTATGGCTACACCTTC. Full variable domain (missing parts from reference TRBV7-2 and TRBJ1-2): GAGVSQSPSNKVTEKGKDVELRCDPISGHTALYWYRQSLGQGLEFLIYFQGNSAPDKSGLPSDRFSAERTGGSVSTLTIQRTQQEDSAVYLCASSPQGNYGYTFGSGTRLTVV.

The rearrangement joins TRBV5-1 to TRBJ2-3; TRBD1 matches at 7 bases. With V trimmed by 3 bases and J by 1 base, 8 bases remained unmatched. CDR3 size: 16 residues. Germline loops: CDR1 SGHRS, CDR2 YFSETQ. Written as DNA, the CDR3 is TGCGCCAGCAGCTCCTGGACAGGTCCTGGCACAGATACGCAGTATTTT. Residues: CASSSWTGPGTDTQYF.

The chain employs TRBV5-5 and TRBJ2-7; D unresolved. The CDR3 is 11 residues long. V dropped 0 bases and J dropped 4 bases, with 2 bases sitting between them. Germline V gene lookup returns CDR1 SGHKS and CDR2 YYEKEE (reference sequence). The CDR3 loop reads CASSLAYEQYF. CDR3 nucleotide sequence: TGTGCCAGCAGCTTGGCGTACGAGCAGTACTTC.

With regard to this clone: Other nucleotide sequences in the sample specify the same CDR3. The chain couples TRBV5-1 to TRBJ1-4, with a weak D call TRBD1 (5 bases). This CDR3 is built from 13 residues. Germline CDR1 and CDR2: SGHRS and YFSETQ. V lost 4 bases, J lost 4 bases, and 8 bases lay in between. CDR3 region: CASSPQGNEKLFF. CDR3 bases: TGCGCCAGCAGCCCCCAGGGTAATGAAAAACTGTTTTTT. The full variable domain, its missing parts supplied by reference TRBV5-1 and TRBJ1-4, is KAGVTQTPRYLIKTRGQQVTLSCSPISGHRSVSWYQQTPGQGLQFLFEYFSETQRNKGNFPGRFSGRQFSNSRSEMNVSTLELGDSALYLCASSPQGNEKLFFGSGTQLSVL.

V and J are TRBV6-1 and TRBJ1-5, with D perhaps matching TRBD1 (6 bases). The length of the CDR3 is 15 residues. Trimming took off 7 bases at V and 2 bases at J, with 15 bases between the two ends. Germline CDR1 is MNHNS and CDR2 is SASEGT. Written as DNA, the CDR3 is TGTGCCAGCAAAAGGGACATTTTGGGCAATCAGCCCCAGCATTTT. As protein: CASKRDILGNQPQHF.

V and J are TRBV4-1 and TRBJ2-7; no definite D call. Trimming took off 1 base at V and 3 bases at J, with 10 bases between the two ends. The CDR3 totals 14 residues. CDR1 and CDR2 (germline): MGHRA, YSYEKL. This chain's CDR3 is CASSQGQEIYEQYF. CDR3 nucleotide sequence: TGCGCCAGCAGCCAAGGGCAGGAGATCTACGAGCAGTACTTC.

The rearrangement links TRBV27 to TRBJ1-4; D unclear. CDR1 is MNHEY and CDR2 is SMNVEV in the germline V gene (reference sequence). This CDR3 has 16 residues. V was cut by 1 base and J by 0 bases, with 9 bases left in between. DNA for the CDR3: TGTGCCAGCAGTTTATACCCCGACGCAACTAATGAAAAACTGTTTTTT. This translates into CASSLYPDATNEKLFF.

This CDR3 is CASSPREDRGYTF. CDR3 DNA: TGTGCCAGCAGCCCGCGAGAGGACAGGGGCTACACCTTC. V is TRBV7-6 and J is TRBJ1-2; 7 nucleotides align to TRBD1. Germline V lookup: CDR1 SGHVS, CDR2 FNYEAQ. The CDR3 is made up of 13 amino acids. After removal of 5 bases from V and 8 bases from J, the junction contained 8 bases not matched to a gene.

The gene calls are TRBV19 and TRBJ1-2; D unclear. CDR1 is LNHDA and CDR2 is SQIVND in the germline V gene (reference sequence). V dropped 6 bases and J dropped 2 bases, with 16 bases sitting between them. The CDR3 length is 15 residues. In DNA, the CDR3 is TGTGCCAGTAGACAATATAGGACGGGGAACTATGGCTACACCTTC. Residues: CASRQYRTGNYGYTF. Using reference TRBV19 and TRBJ1-2 for the parts outside the CDR3, the full variable domain is DGGITQSPKYLFRKEGQNVTLSCEQNLNHDAMYWYRQDPGQGLRLIYYSQIVNDFQKGDIAEGYSVSREKKESFPLTVTSAQKNPTAFYLCASRQYRTGNYGYTFGSGTRLTVV.

The chain combines TRBV28 with TRBJ1-2, with D uncertain. The CDR3 has 14 residues. Germline loops: CDR1 MDHEN, CDR2 SYDVKM. The V end was cut by 8 bases, the J end by 1 base, with 14 bases between. DNA for the CDR3: TGTGCCAGCCGAACGGAATGGAGTAACTATGGCTACACCTTC. Residues: CASRTEWSNYGYTF.

The chain joins TRBV7-2 to TRBJ1-2, with unresolved D. V was clipped by 1 base and J by 0 bases, with 9 bases between them. CDR1 is SGHTA and CDR2 is FQGNSA in the germline V gene. The CDR3 is 15 amino acids. In DNA, the CDR3 is TGTGCCAGCAGCTTAGGGATCAGTTCTAACTATGGCTACACCTTC. The encoded protein is CASSLGISSNYGYTF. The whole variable domain, remainder taken from reference TRBV7-2 and TRBJ1-2, is GAGVSQSPSNKVTEKGKDVELRCDPISGHTALYWYRQSLGQGLEFLIYFQGNSAPDKSGLPSDRFSAERTGGSVSTLTIQRTQQEDSAVYLCASSLGISSNYGYTFGSGTRLTVV.

The chain carries TRBV28 and TRBJ2-5, with 7 bases matching TRBD1. This CDR3 spans 14 amino acids. Unmatched junction bases numbered 5, after V lost 2 bases and J lost 5 bases. Germline loops: CDR1 MDHEN, CDR2 SYDVKM. CDR3 protein: CASSLPNRGETQYF. The CDR3, as DNA: TGTGCCAGCAGTTTACCAAACAGGGGTGAGACCCAGTACTTC.

The CDR3 loop is CASSLTGLGNTIYF. The DNA for the CDR3 is TGCGCCAGCAGCCTGACGGGCCTGGGAAACACCATATATTTT. The chain recombines TRBV5-1 with TRBJ1-3; unclear D gene. The CDR3 runs 14 residues. V was pared by 4 bases and J by 4 bases, with 12 bases between. Germline lookup yields CDR1 SGHRS and CDR2 YFSETQ.

The V and J genes are TRBV28 and TRBJ2-7; the match to TRBD2 covers 8 bases. There are 14 residues in the CDR3. Germline V CDR1 and CDR2: MDHEN, SYDVKM. J lost 3 bases, V lost 3 bases, and 4 bases had no gene match. The CDR3 sequence: CASSFQREYYEQYF. The CDR3 DNA is TGTGCCAGCAGTTTCCAGCGGGAGTACTACGAGCAGTACTTC.

The chain's CDR3 is CASSWGQGEWNTDTQYF. The CDR3 coding sequence is TGCGCCAGCAGCTGGGGACAGGGAGAGTGGAACACAGATACGCAGTATTTT. V gene TRBV5-1 combines with J gene TRBJ2-3, with 9 bases that match TRBD1. Trimming took 3 bases from V and 2 from J; bases not matched to a gene: 10. This CDR3 has 17 residues. CDR1 is SGHRS and CDR2 is YFSETQ in the germline V gene.

This sequence joins TRBV15 and TRBJ2-1; 7 bases are shared with TRBD1. Germline CDR1 LNHNV, CDR2 YYDKDF (reference sequence). With V trimmed by 0 bases and J by 5 bases, 7 bases remained unmatched. There are 16 residues in the CDR3. The CDR3 is CATSRDPTGSHNEQFF. CDR3 DNA: TGTGCCACCAGCAGAGATCCGACAGGGTCCCACAATGAGCAGTTCTTC. Filled out from reference TRBV15 and TRBJ2-1, the complete variable domain reads DAMVIQNPRYQVTQFGKPVTLSCSQTLNHNVMYWYQQKSSQAPKLLFHYYDKDFNNEADTPDNFQSRRPNTSFCFLDIRSPGLGDTAMYLCATSRDPTGSHNEQFFGPGTRLTVL.

The chain couples TRBV5-5 to TRBJ2-7; a possible D gene is TRBD1 (6 bases). Trimming took 1 base from V and 2 from J, leaving 13 bases between them. Germline CDR1 SGHKS, CDR2 YYEKEE (reference sequence). CDR3 size: 15 residues. CDR3 DNA: TGTGCCAGCAGCTTGTTCACAGGGAATCCCTACGAGCAGTACTTC. Residues: CASSLFTGNPYEQYF.

The chain employs TRBV30 and TRBJ1-5; D possibly corresponds to TRBD1 (5 bases). V was cut by 8 bases and J by 1 base, with 12 bases left in between. Germline-derived CDR1 and CDR2 are GTSNPN and SVGIG (reference sequence). The CDR3 runs 13 residues. The CDR3 DNA follows: TGTGCCCTAGGGACCCGGAGCAATCAGCCCCAGCATTTT. This gives the protein CALGTRSNQPQHF. Filled out from reference TRBV30 and TRBJ1-5, the complete variable domain reads SQTIHQWPATLVQPVGSPLSLECTVEGTSNPNLYWYRQAAGRGLQLLFYSVGIGQISSEVPQNLSASRPQDRQFILSSKKLLLSDSGFYLCALGTRSNQPQHFGDGTRLSIL.

This clone appeared a single time. This chain connects TRBV11-2 to TRBJ2-7; D gene uncertain. This CDR3 region has 15 residues. Germline CDR1 SGHAT, CDR2 FQNNGV. The V gene lost 5 bases and the J gene lost 3 bases, with 17 bases spanning the gap. The CDR3 spells CASSLGPLRGYEQYF. In DNA, the CDR3 is TGTGCCAGCAGCCTCGGACCCCTACGCGGCTACGAGCAGTACTTC.